The source of this T cell receptor (beta chain) is a study of blood T cell repertoires in COVID-19 (dated by TCRdb to 2018 to 2021). General notes on the study: Samples from collaborators originated in the United States, Italy and Spain and spanned both the acute and convalescent phases of COVID-19. The material from the prospective study consisted of cDNA or gDNA derived from T cells, B-cell-depleted T cells, or PBMCs. Where available, HLA class I and class II types were obtained from metadata supplied by the sample provider rather than from assay-based typing. The repertoires were made available in a free public database intended to serve as a resource for research on the immune response to SARS-CoV-2. The dataset comprised deeply sampled blood TCRbeta repertoires from subjects exposed to, actively infected with, or recovered from COVID-19. Nearly every sample came with metadata listing a de-identified subject ID, COVID-19 status, age in years and sex. Samples came from the ongoing ImmuneRACE study (first 160 participants) plus 1,254 subjects from 6 global collaborators.

The collaborating institutions used their own protocols to collect whole blood in K2EDTA tubes. Collaborator samples were shipped for TCRbeta analysis as frozen whole blood, isolated PBMCs, or DNA extracted from either sample type. This clone appeared a few times. The clone's antigen remains unknown. No quality values exist for individual bases; no much larger clone is one base distant. TCRbeta CDR3 regions were amplified from genomic DNA using the immunoSEQ Assay, a bias-controlled multiplex PCR. The study's own analysis went as follows. The number of nucleated cells in each sample was estimated by amplification of reference gene primers within the assay. To quantify the absolute abundance of each unique TCRbeta CDR3 rearrangement, sequence reads were collapsed and filtered. For each sample, productive Simpson clonality was calculated as the square root of Simpson's diversity index over productive rearrangements. TCRdb stores this immuneACCESS table with in-frame sequences only. Part of the clones is absent; in the studies checked, under half of the shortfall reflects unresolved V genes, and no reason is known for the rest. V and J calls and clone size are copied from that table; D and trimming were computed from the DNA. The sample table records about 110,000 clones; approximately 87% of these occur just once. Jointly, the top ten make up about 20% of the sample.

Findings and caveats that apply to the study as a whole: Clinical and demographic metadata were provided uncurated, with the amount varying by source and participant.

The TCR was taken from a woman aged 55-70 years with acute or convalescent COVID-19. Sequenced material: peripheral blood.

CDR3 region: CASSSRRGGLETQYF. In nucleotides, the sequence is TGTGCCAGCAGCTCCCGCCGGGGGGGCCTAGAGACCCAGTACTTC. This sequence uses TRBV28 and TRBJ2-5; TRBD2 lines up with 8 middle nucleotides. V is pruned by 6 bases and J by 4 bases, leaving 10 bases of the junction without a gene match. According to the germline V gene, CDR1 reads MDHEN and CDR2 reads SYDVKM. Its CDR3 holds 15 amino acids, cysteine through phenylalanine. The sequence is cut down to CDR3 DNA, 45 bases in frame from base 1.